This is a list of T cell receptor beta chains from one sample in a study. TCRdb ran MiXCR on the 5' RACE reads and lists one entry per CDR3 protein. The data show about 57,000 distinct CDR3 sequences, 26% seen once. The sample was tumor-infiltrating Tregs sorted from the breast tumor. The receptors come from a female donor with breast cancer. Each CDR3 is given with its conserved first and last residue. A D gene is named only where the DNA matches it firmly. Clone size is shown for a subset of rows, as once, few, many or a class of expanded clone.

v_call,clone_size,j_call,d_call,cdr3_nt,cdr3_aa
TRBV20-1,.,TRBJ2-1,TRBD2,TGCAGTGCTAGAGATGCTGGGGATACTAGCGGGCGGCTGAACAATGAGCAGTTCTTC,CSARDAGDTSGRLNNEQFF
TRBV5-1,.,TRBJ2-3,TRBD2,TGCGCCAGCAGCTGGGACGGGAGGGCCGGAGATACGCAGTATTTC,CASSWDGRAGDTQYF
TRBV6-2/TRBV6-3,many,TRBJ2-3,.,TGTGCCAGCAGTTACGGGGGAGGGGGTGCAGATACGCAGTATTTT,CASSYGGGGADTQYF
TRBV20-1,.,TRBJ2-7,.,TGCAGTGCTAGGGATACCTACGAGCAGTACTTC,CSARDTYEQYF
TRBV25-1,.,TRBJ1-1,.,TGTGCCAGCAGTGAATACCGGGGGCAAAACACTGAAGCTTTCTTT,CASSEYRGQNTEAFF
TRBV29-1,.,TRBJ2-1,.,TGCAGCGTTGGAGGTAATGAGCAGTTCTTC,CSVGGNEQFF
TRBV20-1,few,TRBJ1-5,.,TGCAGTGCTAGTGCTCTGATCGACAGAGCAAATCAGCCCCAGCATTTT,CSASALIDRANQPQHF
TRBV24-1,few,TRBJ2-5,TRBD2,TGTGCCACCAGTGATCCCCTACCGGGACTAGCGGGAGAGACCCAGTACTTC,CATSDPLPGLAGETQYF
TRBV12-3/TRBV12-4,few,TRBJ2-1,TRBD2,TGTGCCAGCAGTCTGTGGACTAGCGGACACTCCTACAATGAGCAGTTCTTC,CASSLWTSGHSYNEQFF
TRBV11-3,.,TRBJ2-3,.,TGTGCCAGCAGCTTAGGAACTAGCAGAAACACAGATACGCAGTATTTT,CASSLGTSRNTDTQYF
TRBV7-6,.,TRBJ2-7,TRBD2,TGTGCCAGCAGCTTAAACCCGGGGGGGGAGCAGTACTTC,CASSLNPGGEQYF
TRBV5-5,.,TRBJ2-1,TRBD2,TGTGCCAGCAGCTTAGTCCCTACTAGCGGGCCCCTAAATGAGCAGTTCTTC,CASSLVPTSGPLNEQFF
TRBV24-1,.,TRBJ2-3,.,TGTGCCACCAGTGATCCCTGGCGGTCGGGTGGCACAGATACGCAGTATTTT,CATSDPWRSGGTDTQYF
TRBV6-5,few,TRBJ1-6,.,TGTGCCAGCAGTTACTCGATAGGGAGTGATTCACCCCTCCACTTT,CASSYSIGSDSPLHF
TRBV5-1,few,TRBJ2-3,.,TGCGCCAGCAGCTTGGAGGTAGCAGATACGCAGTATTTT,CASSLEVADTQYF
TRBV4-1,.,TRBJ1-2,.,TGTGCCAGCAGCCAAGGTGTAGGGTCCACAGCAACTAACTATGGCTACACCTTC,CASSQGVGSTATNYGYTF
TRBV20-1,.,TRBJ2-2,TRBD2,TGCAGTGCTAGAAACTGGGGGGGTACCGGGGAGCTGTTTTTT,CSARNWGGTGELFF
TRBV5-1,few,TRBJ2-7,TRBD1,TGCGCCAGCAGCTGGGGACAGGGTCTCTACGAGCAGTACTTC,CASSWGQGLYEQYF
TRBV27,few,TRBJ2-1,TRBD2,TGTGCCAGCAGTTTTATAGGACTAGCGGGGGCATACAATGAGCAGTTCTTC,CASSFIGLAGAYNEQFF
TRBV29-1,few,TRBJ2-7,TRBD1,TGCAGCGTTGAAACGGGACAGGGAAGTAACGAGCAGTACTTC,CSVETGQGSNEQYF
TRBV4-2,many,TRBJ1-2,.,TGTGCCAGCAGCCAAGACGCAGGGTATGGCTACACCTTC,CASSQDAGYGYTF
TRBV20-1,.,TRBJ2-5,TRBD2,TGCAGTACTAGAGATCGGCGGGAGGGCCTGGAGACCCAGTACTTC,CSTRDRREGLETQYF
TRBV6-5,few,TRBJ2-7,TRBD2,TGTGCCAGCAGTCGTGGACTAGTTTACGAGCAGTACTTC,CASSRGLVYEQYF
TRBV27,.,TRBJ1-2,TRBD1,TGTGCCAGCACCAATAAGGGGGCGCGGGTTTGTGGCTACACCTTC,CASTNKGARVCGYTF
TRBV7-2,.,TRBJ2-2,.,TGTGCCAGCAGGGGGCGGGCCGAGGAGCTGTTTTTT,CASRGRAEELFF
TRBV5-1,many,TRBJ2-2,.,TGCGCCAGCAGCCCCACAACCTTCACCGGGGAGCTGTTTTTT,CASSPTTFTGELFF
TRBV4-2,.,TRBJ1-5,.,TGTGCCAGCAGCCAAGATGCGACGTTTGATAGCAATCAGCCCCAGCATTTT,CASSQDATFDSNQPQHF
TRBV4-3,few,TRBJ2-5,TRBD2,TGCGCCAGCAGCCAAGAGAGCGGACTAGCCTCTAGGCACTTC,CASSQESGLASRHF
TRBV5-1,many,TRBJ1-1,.,TGCGCCAGCAGCGCAGCCGGGGGGACCATTAAGGGGAACACTGAAGCTTTCTTT,CASSAAGGTIKGNTEAFF
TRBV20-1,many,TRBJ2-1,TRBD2,TGCAGTGCTAGTGCCAGCGGGAGAGCCTACAATGAGCAGTTCTTC,CSASASGRAYNEQFF
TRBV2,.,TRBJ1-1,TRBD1,TGTGCCGGCAGAATTGGACAGGGGACGAACACTGAAGCTTTCTTT,CAGRIGQGTNTEAFF
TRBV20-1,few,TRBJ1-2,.,TGCAGTGCCCCGGGGGGAGCTAACTATGGCTACACCTTC,CSAPGGANYGYTF
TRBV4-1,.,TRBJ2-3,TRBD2,TGCGCCAGCAGCCAGACTAGCGGGGGGGCAATAGATACGCAGTATTTT,CASSQTSGGAIDTQYF
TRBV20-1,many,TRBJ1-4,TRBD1,TGCAGTGCTCCGGGACAGGTTAATGAAAAACTGTTTTTT,CSAPGQVNEKLFF
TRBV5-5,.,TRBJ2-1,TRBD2,TGTGTCAGCAGCCGGGGACTAGCGGGAGGCCTATCCTACAATGAGCAGTTCTTC,CVSSRGLAGGLSYNEQFF
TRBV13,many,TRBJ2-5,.,TGTGCCAGCAGTTTCGGAGTTGAGACCCAGTACTTC,CASSFGVETQYF
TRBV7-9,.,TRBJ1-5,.,TGTGCCAGCAGCTTGGGGGATCTGGGAAATCAGCCCCAGCATTTT,CASSLGDLGNQPQHF
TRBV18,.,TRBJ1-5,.,TGTGCCAGCTCACCATCAGGGGTAAGGAGCAATCAGCCCCAGCATTTT,CASSPSGVRSNQPQHF
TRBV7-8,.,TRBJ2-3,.,TGTGCCAGCAGCAACCCAAGCACAGATACGCAGTATTTT,CASSNPSTDTQYF
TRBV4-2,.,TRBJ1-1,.,TGTGCCAGCAGCCAAGATGCGGGGGGAGCTTTCTTT,CASSQDAGGAFF
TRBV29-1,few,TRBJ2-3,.,TGCAGCGTTGAAGTGGGTCGGACCACAGATACGCAGTATTTT,CSVEVGRTTDTQYF
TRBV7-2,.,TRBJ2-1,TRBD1,TGTGCCAGCAGCTTAAGACAGGGAATCAATGAGCAGTTCTTC,CASSLRQGINEQFF
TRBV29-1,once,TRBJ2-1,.,TGCAGCGTTCTTGGAATGGGGCAGGATGAGCAGTTCTTC,CSVLGMGQDEQFF
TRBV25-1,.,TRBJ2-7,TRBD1,TGTGCCACCGGGGACAGGAGGTACGAGCAGTACTTC,CATGDRRYEQYF
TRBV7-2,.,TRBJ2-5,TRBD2,TGTGCCAGCAGCTCCGGGACTAGCGGGGGTCAAGAGACCCAGTACTTC,CASSSGTSGGQETQYF
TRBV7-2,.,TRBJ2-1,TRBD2,TGTGCCAGCAGCTTAGAACCAGCGGGAGTCTCCAATGAGCAGTTCTTC,CASSLEPAGVSNEQFF
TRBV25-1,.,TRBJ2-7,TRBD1,TGTGCCAGCGGGGACAGGCTCTCCTACGAGCAGTACTTC,CASGDRLSYEQYF
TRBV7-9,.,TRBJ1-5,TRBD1,TGTGCCAGCAGTCTTGGGGGCGGCAGGGGGCGCGGTCAGCCCCAGCATTTT,CASSLGGGRGRGQPQHF
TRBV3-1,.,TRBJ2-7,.,TGTGCCAGCAGCCAGAGGGGACAAGACTACGAGCAGTACTTC,CASSQRGQDYEQYF
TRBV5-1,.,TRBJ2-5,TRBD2,TGCGCCAGCTGTGATAGCGGGGGAACGGGGACCCAGTACTTC,CASCDSGGTGTQYF
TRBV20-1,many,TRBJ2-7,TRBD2,TGCAGTGTTAGCGGGGGGGCCGCGGCCTACGAGCAGTACTTC,CSVSGGAAAYEQYF
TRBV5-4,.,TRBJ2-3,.,TGTGCCAGCAGCTTCACGGTAGGTACGCAGTATTTT,CASSFTVGTQYF
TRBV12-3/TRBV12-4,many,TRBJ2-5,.,TGTGCCAGCAGTTCCGGGGACCAAGAGACCCAGTACTTC,CASSSGDQETQYF
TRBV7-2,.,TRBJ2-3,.,TGTGCCAGCAGCTTAAGGTCAACCACAGATACGCAGTATTTT,CASSLRSTTDTQYF
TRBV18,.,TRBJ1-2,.,TGTGCCAGCTCACCACCAACTAACTATGGCTACACCTTC,CASSPPTNYGYTF